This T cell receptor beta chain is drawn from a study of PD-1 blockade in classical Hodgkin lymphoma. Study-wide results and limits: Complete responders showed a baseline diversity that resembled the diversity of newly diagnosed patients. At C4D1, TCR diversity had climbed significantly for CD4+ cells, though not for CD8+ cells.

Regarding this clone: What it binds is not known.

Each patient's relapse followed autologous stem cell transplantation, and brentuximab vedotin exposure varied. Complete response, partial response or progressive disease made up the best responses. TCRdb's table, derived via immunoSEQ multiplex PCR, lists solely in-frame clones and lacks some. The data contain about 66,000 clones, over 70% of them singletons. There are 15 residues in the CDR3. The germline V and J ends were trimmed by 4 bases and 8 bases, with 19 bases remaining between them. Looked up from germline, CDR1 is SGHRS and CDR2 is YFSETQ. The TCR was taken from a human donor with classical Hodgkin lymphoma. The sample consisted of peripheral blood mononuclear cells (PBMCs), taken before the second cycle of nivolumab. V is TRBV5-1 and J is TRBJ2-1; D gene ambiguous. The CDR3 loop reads CASSHSMGEIHEQFF. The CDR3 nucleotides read TGCGCCAGCAGCCACAGCATGGGCGAAATTCATGAGCAGTTCTTC.